This paragraph reports one TCR beta chain. Method: immunoSEQ multiplex PCR; TCRdb's copy keeps in-frame clones and lacks some. Seen here are around 130,000 clones, approximately 89% observed once, and the top ten hold 6.5% to 9.5%. This CDR3 has 17 amino acids. V was pared by 0 bases and J by 2 bases, with 13 bases between. Germline assignment: CDR1 LGHNT and CDR2 FRNRAP. This sample was taken from a study of control samples from healthy donors and cancer patients. The TCR comes from a man aged 45-65 years with head and neck cancer. The rearrangement joins TRBV12-5 to TRBJ2-2, with D tentatively TRBD2 (6 bases). Input material: PBMCs. Written as DNA, the CDR3 is TGTGCTAGTGGTTTGGTATTGGGGGGAACCAACACCGGGGAGCTGTTTTTT. It translates to CASGLVLGGTNTGELFF.